This entry lists 27 T cell receptor beta chains sequenced from one sample in a study of cytomegalovirus exposure and HLA in healthy donors. Use of 60 Vbeta and 13 Jbeta primers characterized the PCR. The protocol was immunoSEQ multiplex PCR, while the TCRdb copy is restricted to in-frame clones and leaves out a portion. The data hold around 130,000 clones, with 81% observed a single time. Sequencing was carried out using PBMCs. These receptors were obtained from a woman between 40 and 50 years old in good health and CMV-seronegative.

The chain is built from TRBV11-2 and TRBJ2-7, with TRBD2 matching over 10 bases. With 0 bases clipped from V and 4 bases from J, the junction kept 3 bases outside the gene matches. Per germline, CDR1 SGHAT and CDR2 FQNNGV. This CDR3 region has 15 residues. CDR3 DNA: TGTGCCAGCAGCTTAGAGCTAGCGGGAGAATACGAGCAGTACTTC. It codes for CASSLELAGEYEQYF.

This chain joins TRBV6-5 and TRBJ1-2; 7 positions agree with TRBD1. Unmatched junction bases numbered 8, after V lost 2 bases and J lost 8 bases. Per germline, CDR1 MNHEY and CDR2 SVGAGI. The length of the CDR3 is 14 residues. CDR3 loop: CASSYRDSGRGYTF. As DNA, the CDR3 is TGTGCCAGCAGTTACCGGGACAGCGGGAGAGGCTACACCTTC.

This chain connects TRBV19 to TRBJ2-3; 9 positions agree with TRBD2. The CDR3 totals 15 residues. The junction had 4 bases not matched to a gene; V was cut back by 6 bases and J by 0 bases. Germline V gives CDR1 LNHDA, CDR2 SQIVND (reference sequence). For the CDR3, the DNA is TGTGCCAGTAGGCTGACTAGCGGTAGCACAGATACGCAGTATTTT. Translating it yields CASRLTSGSTDTQYF. The variable domain in full, with the rest retrieved from reference TRBV19 and TRBJ2-3, is DGGITQSPKYLFRKEGQNVTLSCEQNLNHDAMYWYRQDPGQGLRLIYYSQIVNDFQKGDIAEGYSVSREKKESFPLTVTSAQKNPTAFYLCASRLTSGSTDTQYFGPGTRLTVL.

The rearrangement uses TRBV5-8 and TRBJ2-2, with D unclear. Germline-derived CDR1 and CDR2 are SGHTS and YDEGEE. This CDR3 has 13 amino acids. The V end was cut by 0 bases, the J end by 6 bases, with 6 bases between. CDR3 DNA: TGTGCCAGCAGCTTGGCGGCGGCCGGGGAGCTGTTTTTT. Encoded protein: CASSLAAAGELFF.

The chain carries TRBV6-1 and TRBJ2-7; 12 bases fit TRBD1. The trim removed 3 bases at V and 6 bases at J, leaving 3 bases unmatched. Germline V lookup: CDR1 MNHNS, CDR2 SASEGT. This CDR3 spans 14 amino acids. CDR3 amino acids: CASSEGTGGLEQYF. CDR3 nucleotides: TGTGCCAGCAGTGAGGGGACAGGGGGCCTCGAGCAGTACTTC.

V usage is TRBV6-1 and J usage is TRBJ1-2; no definite D call. The V end was cut by 3 bases, the J end by 8 bases, with 10 bases between. There are 12 residues in the CDR3. From germline, CDR1 is MNHNS and CDR2 SASEGT. The CDR3 is CASSEAKPGYTF. CDR3 DNA sequence: TGTGCCAGCAGTGAGGCCAAACCGGGCTACACCTTC.

The gene calls are TRBV9 and TRBJ1-1; D may be TRBD1 (6 bases). Germline V gene lookup returns CDR1 SGDLS and CDR2 YYNGEE. The CDR3 totals 14 residues. Trimming cost V 5 bases and J 5 bases, with 16 bases left between them. For the CDR3, the DNA is TGTGCCAGCAGTCCAGCTAAGGGGGGGACTGAAGCTTTCTTT. As protein: CASSPAKGGTEAFF.

This clone came up once. The rearrangement links TRBV28 to TRBJ2-7; D possibly corresponds to TRBD1 (6 bases). V lost 1 base and J 5 bases, leaving 21 bases between the germline ends. This CDR3 has 17 amino acids. Germline CDR1 and CDR2: MDHEN and SYDVKM. The DNA for the CDR3 is TGTGCCAGCAGTTTATCCCCCCGGGACAAAAGGTCCCACGAGCAGTACTTC. It translates to CASSLSPRDKRSHEQYF.

This rearrangement joins TRBV28 to TRBJ2-1; D is ambiguous. Deletions cut 6 bases from V and 7 bases from J, with 4 bases between. Germline CDR1 is MDHEN and CDR2 is SYDVKM. The length of the CDR3 is 10 residues. CDR3 protein: CASSANEQFF. CDR3 coding DNA: TGTGCCAGCAGCGCGAATGAGCAGTTCTTC.

V is TRBV9 and J is TRBJ2-5; unclear D gene. Germline loops: CDR1 SGDLS, CDR2 YYNGEE. The CDR3 sequence is 14 residues long. Trimming removed 0 bases from V and 4 bases from J, with 10 bases in between. CDR3 region: CASSVGPGGETQYF. The CDR3 bases are TGTGCCAGCAGCGTAGGGCCCGGCGGAGAGACCCAGTACTTC.

This chain links TRBV9 with TRBJ2-2; tentatively, D is TRBD1 (6 bases). The CDR3 has 15 amino acids. The germline V and J ends were trimmed by 4 bases and 3 bases, with 13 bases remaining between them. Germline lookup yields CDR1 SGDLS and CDR2 YYNGEE. The DNA of the CDR3 is TGTGCCAGCAGCATCCACAGGGCACACACCGGGGAGCTGTTTTTT. This translates into CASSIHRAHTGELFF. The full variable domain, in which reference TRBV9 and TRBJ2-2 provide the parts outside the CDR3, is DSGVTQTPKHLITATGQRVTLRCSPRSGDLSVYWYQQSLDQGLQFLIQYYNGEERAKGNILERFSAQQFPDLHSELNLSSLELGDSALYFCASSIHRAHTGELFFGEGSRLTVL.

V gene TRBV2 combines with J gene TRBJ1-5; D unclear. Germline CDR1 is SNHLY and CDR2 is FYNNEI. The CDR3 has 15 amino acids. The germline V and J ends were trimmed by 4 bases and 0 bases, with 10 bases remaining between them. The CDR3 reads CASSGWEVSNQPQHF. The CDR3 DNA reads TGTGCCAGCAGTGGATGGGAGGTTAGCAATCAGCCCCAGCATTTT.

The V gene is TRBV9, the J gene TRBJ2-7; TRBD1 aligns across 7 bases. This CDR3 has 16 residues. Germline CDR1 is SGDLS and CDR2 is YYNGEE. Germline trimming cut 0 bases from V and 0 bases from J; bases unmatched to any gene: 6. The CDR3 nucleotides read TGTGCCAGCAGCGTAGATGAGGGGGCGAGCTCCTACGAGCAGTACTTC. Its translation: CASSVDEGASSYEQYF.

The table lists this clone with a count of one. The gene calls are TRBV11-2 and TRBJ2-2; 7 nucleotides agree with TRBD2. V was clipped by 3 bases and J by 8 bases; unmatched bases: 3. Germline loops: CDR1 SGHAT, CDR2 FQNNGV. The CDR3 spans 13 residues. The CDR3 DNA is TGTGCCAGCAGCTTCCAAGCGGGGGGGGAGCTGTTTTTT. The encoded protein is CASSFQAGGELFF.

The chain has TRBV11-2 and TRBJ2-2, with D perhaps matching TRBD1 (5 bases). Trimming pared 1 base from V and 11 bases from J, leaving 20 bases between. This CDR3 region has 16 residues. Germline-derived CDR1 and CDR2 are SGHAT and FQNNGV. As DNA, the CDR3 is TGTGCCAGCAGCTTAGTCATGGGCAGGGCTTTCAATGAGCTGTTTTTT. Its protein product is CASSLVMGRAFNELFF. The variable domain in full, completed from reference TRBV11-2 and TRBJ2-2, reads EAGVAQSPRYKIIEKRQSVAFWCNPISGHATLYWYQQILGQGPKLLIQFQNNGVVDDSQLPKDRFSAERLKGVDSTLKIQPAKLEDSAVYLCASSLVMGRAFNELFFGEGSRLTVL.

This clone was recorded once. Here the CDR3 reads CSGGKVVKLFF. The CDR3 DNA follows: TGCTCTGGGGGGAAAGTGGTAAAACTGTTTTTT. This rearrangement joins TRBV20-1 to TRBJ1-4; perhaps TRBD1 as D (5 bases). This CDR3 has 11 amino acids. The germline CDR1 and CDR2 sequences are DFQATT and SNEGSKA (reference sequence).

The gene calls are TRBV2 and TRBJ2-1; D not resolved. The CDR3 has 11 residues. V lost 7 bases and J lost 10, with 11 bases in between. Germline V gene data show CDR1 as SNHLY and CDR2 as FYNNEI. The CDR3 bases are TGTGCCAGCACGCGGTATGGGGAGCAGTTCTTC. Its translation: CASTRYGEQFF.

V gene TRBV5-4 combines with J gene TRBJ2-1; 7 bases line up with TRBD2. CDR1 is SGHNT, CDR2 YYREEE, per germline (reference sequence). CDR3 length equals 14 residues. The V segment lost 4 bases and the J segment 9 bases; nucleotides outside the gene matches: 10. The CDR3 loop reads CASSLRLASSEQFF. CDR3 coding DNA: TGTGCCAGCAGCCTGAGACTAGCTTCCAGTGAGCAGTTCTTC.

The chain carries TRBV2 and TRBJ1-2; weak D call: TRBD1 (5 bases). Germline values: CDR1 SNHLY, CDR2 FYNNEI. Deletions cut 7 bases from V and 4 bases from J, with 25 bases between. The CDR3 has 17 residues. CDR3 DNA: TGTGCCAGCACCCGGGATGTATCCTCCTTCGGGGGCTATGGCTACACCTTC. It yields the protein CASTRDVSSFGGYGYTF.

This chain joins TRBV6-5 and TRBJ1-4; D is perhaps TRBD1 (6 bases). V was cut by 5 bases and J by 5 bases, with 12 bases left in between. Germline-derived CDR1 and CDR2 are MNHEY and SVGAGI. The CDR3 length is 14 residues. The CDR3 coding sequence is TGTGCCAGCAGTAAACAGGGAGGGAATGAAAAACTGTTTTTT. Protein sequence: CASSKQGGNEKLFF.

This clone occurred once. CDR3 DNA sequence: TGTGCCAGCAGCTTAGGAGGCGGGCTAGCAGATACGCAGTATTTT. This encodes CASSLGGGLADTQYF. The genes are TRBV7-2 and TRBJ2-3; maybe TRBD2 (5 bases). V gave up 1 base and J gave up 4 bases, with 12 bases separating them. The CDR3 sequence is 15 residues long. Germline CDR1 is SGHTA and CDR2 is FQGNSA.

The chain joins TRBV5-1 to TRBJ2-5, with a weak D call TRBD2 (6 bases). The germline gives CDR1 SGHRS, CDR2 YFSETQ. This CDR3 has 13 amino acids. V was pared by 4 bases and J by 4 bases, with 11 bases between. As DNA, the CDR3 is TGCGCCAGCAGCGCGACTAGTAGAGAGACCCAGTACTTC. This gives the protein CASSATSRETQYF. Full variable domain (remainder filled in from reference TRBV5-1 and TRBJ2-5): KAGVTQTPRYLIKTRGQQVTLSCSPISGHRSVSWYQQTPGQGLQFLFEYFSETQRNKGNFPGRFSGRQFSNSRSEMNVSTLELGDSALYLCASSATSRETQYFGPGTRLLVL.

This rearrangement joins TRBV7-2 to TRBJ2-5; tentative D call: TRBD2 (5 bases). V lost 2 bases and J lost 8, with 12 bases in between. From germline, CDR1 is SGHTA and CDR2 FQGNSA. The CDR3 is 13 residues long. The CDR3: CASSLTASHTQYF. Here the CDR3 DNA reads TGTGCCAGCAGCTTAACGGCTAGCCACACCCAGTACTTC.

CDR3 nucleotide sequence: TGCGCCAGCAGCTTGGGGGACAGCGTTATGAACACTGAAGCTTTCTTT. It specifies CASSLGDSVMNTEAFF. This chain connects TRBV5-1 to TRBJ1-1, with 7 nucleotides matching TRBD1. The CDR3 spans 16 residues. After removal of 0 bases from V and 0 bases from J, the junction contained 5 bases not matched to a gene. Germline assignment: CDR1 SGHRS and CDR2 YFSETQ.

The genes are TRBV5-3 and TRBJ1-1, with TRBD1 as a possible D gene (6 bases). TRBV5-3 is assigned to the ORF class and has an uncertain function. V shed 1 base and J shed 1 base, with 17 bases lying between them. The CDR3 is 17 residues long. CDR3 DNA sequence: TGTGCCAGAAGCTTGAGGACCAACAGGGCTTCGAACACTGAAGCTTTCTTT. Translating gives CARSLRTNRASNTEAFF.

V gene TRBV6-1 combines with J gene TRBJ2-5; D gene ambiguous. Trimming removed 5 bases at V and 3 bases at J, with 16 bases between. The CDR3 runs 15 residues. CDR1 is MNHNS, CDR2 SASEGT, per germline. Here the CDR3 reads CASSFARGQKETQYF. The CDR3 coding sequence is TGTGCCAGCAGTTTCGCCCGTGGCCAGAAAGAGACCCAGTACTTC.

The CDR3 loop is CASSSLSGRINTQYF. The CDR3 bases are TGCGCCAGCAGCTCTCTCAGCGGGAGGATAAATACGCAGTATTTT. V usage is TRBV5-1 and J usage is TRBJ2-3; 9 bases are a match to TRBD2. The germline V gene encodes CDR1 SGHRS and CDR2 YFSETQ. The J segment lost 7 bases and the V segment lost 3 bases, leaving 9 bases of the junction unmatched. CDR3 size: 15 residues.